This entry is about one TCR beta chain. The authors reverse transcribed roughly 0.5 to 1 ug RNA with random hexamers. TCRdb redid the calling of the immunoSEQ multiplex PCR reads with MiXCR, one entry per CDR3 protein. The sample consists of over 300,000 distinct CDR3 sequences, about 90% of them appearing once. The data originate from a study of CD8 T cells in Susac syndrome. CD8+ and CD4+ T cells from blood underwent TCR beta sequencing. With 1 base removed from V and 0 bases from J, the gap between germline ends came to 9 bases. The CDR3 contains 16 residues. The germline V gene encodes CDR1 SGHTA and CDR2 FQGTGA.

This TCR was recovered from a human donor with multiple sclerosis. Source material: CD4+ T cells from PBMCs. This rearrangement joins TRBV7-3 to TRBJ2-2; D ambiguous. This CDR3 reads CASSLRPTANTGELFF. The CDR3 coding sequence is TGTGCCAGCAGCTTAAGGCCTACCGCGAACACCGGGGAGCTGTTTTTT.